The clone carrying this TCR beta chain was seen more than once but under ten times. The antigen remains unidentified. The same CDR3 can be traced to other DNA sequences in this sample. This CDR3 spans 17 amino acids. The germline V gene has CDR1 KGHSH and CDR2 LQKENI. V lost 3 bases and J lost 4; bases outside the gene matches: 6. Per the study methods: What underpinned the distant-metastasis classifier for papillary thyroid cancer was the set of CDR3 differences across clinicopathological groups. From the PCR reads, TCRdb re-called clones with MiXCR. TCRdb, not the authors, supplied the V and J calls. The table has approximately 50,000 clones, 4% to 5% seen once. All patients were untreated before thyroid surgery. The sample belongs to a study of metastatic and nonmetastatic thyroid tumors. Study summary: Malignant thyroid and benign thyroid patients provided blood and tumor or nodule tissue whose repertoires were compared. Study-level results: Relative to benign nodules, malignant thyroid tumors were reportedly characterized by significantly elevated TCR beta diversity in blood and tumor.

The gene calls are TRBV18 and TRBJ2-5; TRBD2 matches at 15 bases. The TCR was taken from a female donor with papillary thyroid cancer or a benign thyroid nodule (not recorded which). Some clones in this sample may be carry-over from other donors' samples. The sequencing sample was made of blood. DNA of the CDR3: TGTGCCAGCTCACCTTCCGGACTAGCGGGAGGGCCAGAGACCCAGTACTTC. Protein: CASSPSGLAGGPETQYF.